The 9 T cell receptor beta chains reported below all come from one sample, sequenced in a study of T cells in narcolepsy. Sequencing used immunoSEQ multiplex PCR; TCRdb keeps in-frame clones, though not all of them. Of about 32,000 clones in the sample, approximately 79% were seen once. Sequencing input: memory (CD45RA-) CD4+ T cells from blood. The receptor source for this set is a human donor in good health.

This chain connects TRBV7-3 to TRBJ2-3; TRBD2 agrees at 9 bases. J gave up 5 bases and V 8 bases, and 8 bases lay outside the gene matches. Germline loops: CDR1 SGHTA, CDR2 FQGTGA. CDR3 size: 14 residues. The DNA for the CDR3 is TGTGCCAGCGGTAGCGGGAGAGGTGTAGATACGCAGTATTTT. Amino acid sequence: CASGSGRGVDTQYF.

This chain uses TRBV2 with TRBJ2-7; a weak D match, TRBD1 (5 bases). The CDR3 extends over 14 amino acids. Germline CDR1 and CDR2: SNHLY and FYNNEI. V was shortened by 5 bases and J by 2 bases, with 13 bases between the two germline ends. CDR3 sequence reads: CASSIQGWPYEQYF. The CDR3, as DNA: TGTGCCAGCAGTATCCAGGGTTGGCCCTACGAGCAGTACTTC.

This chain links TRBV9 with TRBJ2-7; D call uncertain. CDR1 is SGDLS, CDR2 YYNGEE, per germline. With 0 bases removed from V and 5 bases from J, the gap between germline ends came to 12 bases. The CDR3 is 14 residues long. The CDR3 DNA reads TGTGCCAGCAGCGTAGGTCCATCTCTCCACGAGCAGTACTTC. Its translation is CASSVGPSLHEQYF.

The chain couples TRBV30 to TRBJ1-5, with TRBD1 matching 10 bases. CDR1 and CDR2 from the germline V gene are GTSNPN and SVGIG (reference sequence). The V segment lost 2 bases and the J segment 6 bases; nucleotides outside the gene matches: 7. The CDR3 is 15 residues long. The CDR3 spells CAWSPDRGPGQPQHF. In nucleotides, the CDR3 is TGTGCCTGGAGTCCAGACAGGGGGCCGGGTCAGCCCCAGCATTTT. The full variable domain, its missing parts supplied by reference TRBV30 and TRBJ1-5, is SQTIHQWPATLVQPVGSPLSLECTVEGTSNPNLYWYRQAAGRGLQLLFYSVGIGQISSEVPQNLSASRPQDRQFILSSKKLLLSDSGFYLCAWSPDRGPGQPQHFGDGTRLSIL.

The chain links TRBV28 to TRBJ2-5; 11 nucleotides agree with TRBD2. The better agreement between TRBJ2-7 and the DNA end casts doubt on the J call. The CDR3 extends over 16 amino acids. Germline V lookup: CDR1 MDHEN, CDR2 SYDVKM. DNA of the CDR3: TGTGCCAGCAGCCTCGTCACTAGCGGGAGAATCTACGAGCAGTACTTC. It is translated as CASSLVTSGRIYEQYF.

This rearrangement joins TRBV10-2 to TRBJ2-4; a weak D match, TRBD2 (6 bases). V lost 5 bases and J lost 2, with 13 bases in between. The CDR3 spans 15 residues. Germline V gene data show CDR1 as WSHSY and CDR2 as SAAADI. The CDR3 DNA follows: TGCGCCAGCAGTACCCGTGGGGGGACCAAAAACATTCAGTACTTC. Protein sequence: CASSTRGGTKNIQYF.

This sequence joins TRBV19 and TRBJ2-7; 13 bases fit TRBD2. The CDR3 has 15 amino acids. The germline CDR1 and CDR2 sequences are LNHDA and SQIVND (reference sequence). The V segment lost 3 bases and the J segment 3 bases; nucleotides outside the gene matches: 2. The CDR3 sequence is CASSIGTSGDYEQYF. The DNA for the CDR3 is TGTGCCAGTAGTATCGGGACTAGCGGGGACTACGAGCAGTACTTC. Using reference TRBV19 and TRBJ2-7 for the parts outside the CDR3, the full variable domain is DGGITQSPKYLFRKEGQNVTLSCEQNLNHDAMYWYRQDPGQGLRLIYYSQIVNDFQKGDIAEGYSVSREKKESFPLTVTSAQKNPTAFYLCASSIGTSGDYEQYFGPGTRLTVT.

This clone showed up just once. CDR3 coding DNA: TGTGCCAGCACCCGGCAGGGCCGGGAGAACACTGAAGCTTTCTTT. This codes for CASTRQGRENTEAFF. This chain links TRBV7-2 with TRBJ1-1; D perhaps matches TRBD1 (5 bases). Per germline, CDR1 SGHTA and CDR2 FQGNSA. V gave up 7 bases and J gave up 1 base, with 16 bases separating them. This CDR3 spans 15 amino acids.

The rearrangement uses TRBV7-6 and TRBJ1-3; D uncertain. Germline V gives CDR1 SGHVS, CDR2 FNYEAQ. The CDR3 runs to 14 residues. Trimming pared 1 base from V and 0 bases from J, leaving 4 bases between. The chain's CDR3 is CASSLGTSGNTIYF. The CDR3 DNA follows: TGTGCCAGCAGCTTAGGAACCTCTGGAAACACCATATATTTT.